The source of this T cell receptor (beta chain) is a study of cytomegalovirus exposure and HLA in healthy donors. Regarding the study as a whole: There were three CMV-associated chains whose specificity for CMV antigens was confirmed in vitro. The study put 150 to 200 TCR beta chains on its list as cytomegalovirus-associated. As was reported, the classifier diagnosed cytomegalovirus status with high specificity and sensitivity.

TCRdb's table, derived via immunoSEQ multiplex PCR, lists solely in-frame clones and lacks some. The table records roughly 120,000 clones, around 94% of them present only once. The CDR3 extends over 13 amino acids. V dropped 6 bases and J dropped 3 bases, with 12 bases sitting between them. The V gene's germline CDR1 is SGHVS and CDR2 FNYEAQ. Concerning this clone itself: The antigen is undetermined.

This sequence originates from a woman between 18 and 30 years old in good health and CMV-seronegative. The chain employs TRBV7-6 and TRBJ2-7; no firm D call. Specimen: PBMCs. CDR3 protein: CASSSLGGYEQYF. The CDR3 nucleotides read TGTGCCAGCAGTTCCCTCGGCGGCTACGAGCAGTACTTC.